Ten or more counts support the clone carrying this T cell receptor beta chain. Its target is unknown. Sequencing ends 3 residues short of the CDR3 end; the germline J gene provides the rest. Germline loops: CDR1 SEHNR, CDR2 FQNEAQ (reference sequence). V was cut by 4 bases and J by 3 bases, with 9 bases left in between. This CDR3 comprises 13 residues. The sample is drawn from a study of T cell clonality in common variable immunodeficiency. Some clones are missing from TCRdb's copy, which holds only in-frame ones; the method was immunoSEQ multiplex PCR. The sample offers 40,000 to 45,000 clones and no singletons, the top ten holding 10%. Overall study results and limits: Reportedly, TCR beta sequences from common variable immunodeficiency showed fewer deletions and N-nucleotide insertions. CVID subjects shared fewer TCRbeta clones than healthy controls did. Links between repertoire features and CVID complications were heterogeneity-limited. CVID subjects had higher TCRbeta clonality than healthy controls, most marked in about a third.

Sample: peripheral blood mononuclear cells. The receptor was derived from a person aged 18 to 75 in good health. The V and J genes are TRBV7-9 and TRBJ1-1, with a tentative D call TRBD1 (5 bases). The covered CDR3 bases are TGTGCCAGCAGCTACGGGGGGGACACTGAA. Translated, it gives CASSYGGDTE. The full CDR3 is CASSYGGDTEAFF.